The 29 T cell receptor delta chains below were found in one sample sequenced in a study of γδ T cells in repeated Plasmodium falciparum infection. TCRdb reanalyzed the multiplex PCR reads using CATT. The table includes 50,000 or so delta-chain clones, around 1.6% detected once. Bulk repertoires came from Vgamma9/Vdelta2+ or Vdelta2-negative gammadelta T cells flow-sorted from PBMC. The sequencing input was gamma-delta T cells from blood. The receptors derive from a pool of human donors (malaria-infected and uninfected, not separated).

This clone was counted at least ten times. TCRdb assigns this DNA the protein of a much larger clone, which departs from its translation at residue 8; this likely reflects a read error, and the protein shown comes from translating the DNA. The chain links TRDV1 to TRDJ1; D is unresolved. CDR3 size: 16 residues. V dropped 8 bases and J dropped 3 bases, with 22 bases sitting between them. CDR1 and CDR2 (germline): TSWWSYY, QGS. CDR3 region: CALLTATGSSADKLIF. The CDR3 DNA is TGTGCTCTTCTGACCGCAACAGGGAGTTCGGCCGATAAACTCATCTTT.

This clone appeared a few times. This likely reflects a read error, since a far larger clone is one base away. This sample includes further DNA sequences coding for the same CDR3. The chain has TRDV1 and TRDJ1, with 10 bases aligning to TRDD3. Losses at the gene ends were 2 bases for V and 8 bases for J; bases not matched to a gene: 23. CDR3 length: 20 amino acids. Germline V lookup: CDR1 TSWWSYY, CDR2 QGS. CDR3 sequence reads: CALGENSCGLLLWGIQKLIF. As DNA, the CDR3 is TGTGCTCTTGGGGAAAATTCCTGCGGCCTTCTCCTATGGGGGATACAGAAACTCATCTTT.

This clone was seen a handful of times. This could be a read error, since a much larger clone is one nucleotide away. Other DNA variants within this sample encode the same CDR3. V gene TRDV2 combines with J gene TRDJ1, with 11 nucleotides matching TRDD3. TCRdb offers no J gene call, so here the DNA was matched to germline to obtain one. J gave up 4 bases and V 1 base, and 16 bases lay outside the gene matches. The CDR3 has 19 residues. In germline, CDR1 is GEAIGNYY, CDR2 EKD. The CDR3 is CACDTLDLGDTAKNDKLIF. The DNA of the CDR3 is TGTGCCTGTGACACACTTGATCTGGGGGATACAGCCAAGAACGATAAACTCATCTTT.

The sample holds a few counts of this clone. The protein recorded in TCRdb matches a much larger clone and deviates from this DNA's translation at residue 9, suggesting a read error; the protein here is obtained by translating the DNA. The rearrangement links TRDV2 to TRDJ1; 8 bases are shared with TRDD3. As TCRdb names no J gene, one was assigned here on the basis of a DNA match to germline. Germline V CDR1 and CDR2: GEAIGNYY, EKD. V was clipped by 3 bases and J by 0 bases; unmatched bases: 11. The length of the CDR3 is 17 residues. CDR3 sequence reads: CACDGLLGATYTDKLIF. The CDR3 nucleotides are TGTGCCTGTGACGGACTACTGGGGGCTACGTACACCGATAAACTCATCTTT.

This clone showed up just a few times. This likely traces to a read error, being one base from a far larger clone. Distinct nucleotide sequences in the sample also encode this CDR3. V gene TRDV1 was called; the J gene was not; TRDD3 reflects the table's D call only, with no check against the DNA. Germline CDR1 and CDR2: TSWWSYY and QGS. The CDR3 is 17 amino acids. Written as DNA, the CDR3 is TGTGCTCTTGGGAACTGTCAGAGGGGTGGGGTCACCGATAAACTTATCTTT. It specifies CALGNCQRGGVTDKLIF.

This clone has a count of ten or more. The sample contains more than one DNA sequence encoding this CDR3. The chain carries TRDV1 and TRDJ1; D is undetermined. Germline V CDR1 and CDR2: TSWWSYY, QGS. V lost 4 bases and J lost 4, with 13 bases in between. The length of the CDR3 is 14 residues. The CDR3 coding sequence is TGTGCTCTTGGGGCGGGGTACGCCAACGATAAACTCATCTTT. It encodes CALGAGYANDKLIF.

Note on this clone: The protein recorded in TCRdb matches a much larger clone and deviates from this DNA's translation at residue 11, suggesting a read error; the protein here is obtained by translating the DNA. The chain joins TRDV1 to TRDJ1; D gene ambiguous. The J gene comes from matching the DNA to germline here; TCRdb lacks it. The CDR3 has 16 residues. The germline V gene encodes CDR1 TSWWSYY and CDR2 QGS. Trimming removed 2 bases at V and 3 bases at J, with 16 bases between. The CDR3 coding sequence is TGTGCTCTTGGGGAAAGGCTCTTCTCGAGGGCCGATAAACTCATCTTT. As protein: CALGERLFSRADKLIF.

This clone was recorded many times. Other DNA variants within this sample encode the same CDR3. The V call is TRDV2, the J call TRDJ1; 13 nucleotides align to TRDD3. TCRdb supplies no J gene; here it was assigned by aligning the nucleotide sequence to germline. The CDR3 is 19 amino acids. V dropped 2 bases and J dropped 1; count of bases not matched to a gene: 12. Looked up from germline, CDR1 is GEAIGNYY and CDR2 is EKD. The DNA for the CDR3 is TGTGCCTGTGACATGTTACTGGGGGATACGGCTAGACGCACCGATAAACTCATCTTT. This sequence encodes CACDMLLGDTARRTDKLIF.

This clone was observed a handful of times. A far larger clone is one nucleotide away, so this likely arose from a read error. Other DNA sequences in this specimen translate into the identical CDR3. The rearrangement links TRDV2 to TRDJ1; weak D call: TRDD3 (5 bases). The J gene is not listed in TCRdb, so it was assigned here from a DNA match to germline. Trimming shortened V by 3 bases and J by 0 bases, and 25 bases separated the two germline ends. Germline V gene sequence: CDR1 GEAIGNYY, CDR2 EKD. The length of the CDR3 is 19 residues. The CDR3 nucleotides are TGTGCCTGTGACCCTCTCCGTTCACCGGGGGTCCCGTACACCGATAAACTCATCTTT. Translation: CACDPLRSPGVPYTDKLIF.

This clone was picked up a small number of times. This likely came from a read error, as a far larger clone is one base away. Other DNA sequences in the sample encode the same CDR3. This chain connects TRDV1 to TRDJ1, with 9 bases fitting TRDD3. With V trimmed by 0 bases and J by 2 bases, 31 bases remained unmatched. Looked up from germline, CDR1 is TSWWSYY and CDR2 is QGS. The CDR3 covers 25 residues. CDR3 sequence: CALGELWAFLRSTGGKQGETDKLIF. In DNA form, the CDR3 reads TGTGCTCTTGGGGAACTGTGGGCGTTCCTACGTTCCACTGGGGGAAAACAGGGGGAGACCGATAAACTCATCTTT.

There are many counts of this clone. With only one base between it and a far larger clone, this is likely a read error. The sample has other DNA sequences that encode this CDR3 too. The chain links TRDV1 to TRDJ1, with 13 bases that match TRDD3. The CDR3 runs to 25 residues. The germline gives CDR1 TSWWSYY, CDR2 QGS. CDR3 sequence reads: CALGEISAPSRAPYWGIRVTIGLIF. In nucleotides, the CDR3 is TGTGCCCTTGGGGAAATTTCGGCTCCCTCTCGGGCCCCGTACTGGGGGATACGGGTTACAATAGGACTCATCTTT.

There are many counts of this clone. A far larger clone differs by one base, so this is likely a read error. This specimen includes other DNA sequences encoding the same CDR3. This chain links TRDV1 with TRDJ1; 9 nucleotides match TRDD3. Assignment of the J gene here rests on matching the DNA to germline, because TCRdb gives none. The CDR3 extends over 18 amino acids. The germline V gene encodes CDR1 TSWWSYY and CDR2 QGS. CDR3: CALGELGLHGGYTDKLIF. CDR3 DNA: TGTGCTCTTGGGGAACTTGGATTGCACGGGGGATACACCGACAAACTCATCTTT.

At least ten counts were recorded for this clone. A far larger clone is just one base off, so this is likely a read error. The same CDR3 can be traced to other DNA sequences in this sample. This chain joins TRDV1 and TRDJ1, with TRDD2 identical over 9 bases. The CDR3 totals 22 residues. The trim removed 3 bases at V and 0 bases at J, leaving 23 bases unmatched. The V gene's germline CDR1 is TSWWSYY and CDR2 QGS. CDR3 sequence reads: CALGELPSYMGGGHSYTDKLIF. The CDR3 nucleotides read TGTGCTCTTGGGGAGCTACCTTCCTACATGGGTGGGGGTCACTCATACACCGATAAACTCATCTTT.

With respect to this clone: TCRdb pairs this DNA with a much larger clone's protein that differs at residue 5, likely a read error; the protein shown was translated from the DNA. The rearrangement links TRDV1 to TRDJ1; D ambiguous. In the absence of a J gene in TCRdb, the DNA was matched to germline to assign it here. The germline CDR1 and CDR2 sequences are TSWWSYY and QGS. This CDR3 has 15 residues. The V and J ends lost 0 bases and 5 bases respectively, with 13 bases between them. CDR3 region: CALGELRGSRDKLIF. CDR3 in DNA: TGTGCTCTTGGGGAACTGAGGGGTTCGCGGGATAAACTCATCTTT.

About this clone: Given a far larger clone just one base away, this is likely a sequencing read error. At the DNA level, this CDR3 is encoded by other sequences in the same sample as well. V usage is TRDV1 and J usage is TRDJ1, with D maybe TRDD3 (6 bases). V was shortened by 2 bases and J by 7 bases, with 20 bases between the two germline ends. Germline CDR1 and CDR2: TSWWSYY and QGS. This CDR3 spans 16 amino acids. CDR3 bases: TGTGCTCTTGGGGAAAAGTATTGGGCTCATGGGGGTAAACTCATCTTT. As protein: CALGEKYWAHGGKLIF.

In this sample, this clone turned up a few times. With only one base between it and a far larger clone, this is likely a read error. This sample includes further DNA sequences coding for the same CDR3. This sequence joins TRDV2 and TRDJ1; a weak D match, TRDD3 (6 bases). TCRdb lists no J gene, so it was determined here by aligning the DNA to germline. CDR1 GEAIGNYY and CDR2 EKD come from the germline V gene. The CDR3 is 19 residues long. CDR3 sequence (DNA): TGTGCTTGTGACACTGTACTGGGAGACTCCTCTCGAAACACCGATAAACTCATCTTT. Protein: CACDTVLGDSSRNTDKLIF.

This clone was found many times. The chain is built from TRDV1 and TRDJ4; 12 bases line up with TRDD3. CDR1 is TSWWSYY and CDR2 is QGS in the germline V gene. The CDR3 has 22 amino acids. With V trimmed by 5 bases and J by 0 bases, 25 bases remained unmatched. The chain's CDR3 is CALGFYGGVLYWGIPPARPLIF. Here the CDR3 DNA reads TGTGCTCTTGGGTTTTACGGGGGGGTCCTGTACTGGGGGATACCTCCGGCCAGACCCCTGATCTTT.

For this clone: TCRdb's protein, taken from a much larger clone, differs from this DNA's translation at residue 18, likely owing to a read error; the protein displayed comes from the DNA. V is TRDV1 and J is TRDJ2; 9 bases map to TRDD2. The J gene was missing in TCRdb and was found by matching the end of the DNA to germline. Germline lookup yields CDR1 TSWWSYY and CDR2 QGS. With 3 bases clipped from V and 12 bases from J, the junction kept 23 bases outside the gene matches. The CDR3 spans 19 residues. CDR3 nucleotides: TGTGCTCTTGGGGATCCCTTCCTACGTAGGTGGGGGAGAACCGATAAACTCTTCTTT. Its protein is CALGDPFLRRWGRTDKLFF.

As concerns this clone: TCRdb's protein, taken from a much larger clone, differs from this DNA's translation at residue 22, likely owing to a read error; the protein displayed comes from the DNA. This CDR3 is CALGELVFRRRDPVPSHTDKLTF. The CDR3 DNA reads as TGTGCTCTTGGGGAACTAGTTTTCCGAAGACGAGACCCCGTTCCATCACACACCGATAAACTCACCTTT. This sequence joins TRDV1 and TRDJ1; D remains unclear. The CDR3 has 23 amino acids. In germline, CDR1 is TSWWSYY, CDR2 QGS.

This clone was seen more than once but under ten times. The likely explanation is a read error, given a far larger clone one base away. Distinct nucleotide sequences in the sample also encode this CDR3. The V gene is TRDV1, but the J gene lacks a call; the table assigns TRDD3, which was not confirmed against the DNA. The CDR3 is 23 residues long. Looked up from germline, CDR1 is TSWWSYY and CDR2 is QGS. The CDR3 is CALGERGASYTYATLGDTRELIF. The CDR3 region has the DNA TGTGCTCTTGGGGAACGGGGGGCTTCCTACACCTACGCGACCCTGGGGGATACAAGGGAGCTCATCTTT.

This clone was detected a few times. For this DNA, TCRdb reports the protein of a much larger clone, which diverges at residue 5, most likely from a read error; the protein presented here is translated directly from the DNA. The rearrangement links TRDV2 to TRDJ1; TRDD3 matches at 12 bases. The J gene was missing in TCRdb and was found by matching the end of the DNA to germline. The ends lost 7 bases at V and 4 bases at J; junction bases unmatched: 12. Germline assignment: CDR1 GEAIGNYY and CDR2 EKD. This CDR3 has 16 amino acids. CDR3 bases: TGTGCCTGGGGATCCTCGTACTGGGGGATACTCGATAAACTCATCTTT. Its protein product is CAWGSSYWGILDKLIF.

A note on this clone: One base separates it from a far larger clone, so it is likely a read error. This CDR3 is also generated by other DNA sequences in the sample. The J gene is TRDJ1, the V gene TRDV2, with 9 positions matching TRDD3. The J gene is absent in TCRdb and was assigned here via DNA matching to germline. The CDR3 sequence is 19 residues long. The germline V gene has CDR1 GEAIGNYY and CDR2 EKD. V trimming: 0 bases; J trimming: 0 bases; junction bases outside the gene matches: 13. The DNA for the CDR3 is TGTGCCTGTGACACCGGCCAACTGGGGGAGCGGATGTACACCGATAAACTCATCTTT. Translating gives CACDTGQLGERMYTDKLIF.

This clone was counted a few times. The TCRdb protein comes from a much larger clone and disagrees with this DNA's translation at residue 7, likely due to a read error; the protein given here is derived from the DNA. The rearrangement links TRDV1 to TRDJ1, with 8 bases that match TRDD3. TCRdb is silent on the J gene; assignment here came from matching the DNA to germline. Per the germline V gene, CDR1 is TSWWSYY and CDR2 is QGS. The CDR3 has 17 residues. Unmatched junction bases numbered 9, after V lost 3 bases and J lost 0 bases. CDR3 nucleotides: TGTGCTCTTGGGGAGCCTAAGGTGGGGGATGACACCGATAAACTCATCTTT. It codes for CALGEPKVGDDTDKLIF.

This clone showed up just a few times. TCRdb lists the protein of a much larger clone for this DNA, which differs at residue 15, so this is likely a read error; the protein given here is translated from the DNA itself. TRDV1 is the V gene, and the J gene was not called; the listed D gene, TRDD3, was not tested against the DNA. CDR1 and CDR2 from the germline V gene are TSWWSYY and QGS. This CDR3 has 17 amino acids. In DNA, the CDR3 is TGTGCTCTTGGGGAAAGAGGGGGATATAGGAAGGCCGATAAACCCATCTTT. Protein sequence: CALGERGGYRKADKPIF.

With regard to this clone: Just one base apart from a much larger clone, this may be a read error. Because the CDR3's place on the DNA is in doubt, the DNA is left out and the CDR3 is given as listed by TCRdb. This CDR3 reads CALTTSAFPDLGIWLYTHKLIF. The J gene is TRDJ1, the V gene TRDV1; the table calls TRDD3, which could not be checked here. 22 amino acids form the CDR3, both terminal residues included. Germline V lookup: CDR1 TSWWSYY, CDR2 QGS.

This clone turned up a few times. TCRdb attributes to this sequence the protein of a much larger clone, which differs from the DNA translation at residue 16; a read error is likely, and the protein displayed is translated from the DNA. The chain uses TRDV1 and TRDJ1; 11 bases are a match to TRDD3. The J gene, missing from TCRdb, was assigned here through DNA to germline matching. V trimming: 2 bases; J trimming: 8 bases; junction bases outside the gene matches: 25. This CDR3 has 21 amino acids. Germline CDR1 is TSWWSYY and CDR2 is QGS. This CDR3 is CALGETSKFTGYWGIMGKLIF. CDR3 in DNA: TGTGCTCTTGGGGAAACCTCAAAATTCACGGGGTACTGGGGGATAATGGGGAAACTCATCTTT.

This clone is medium-sized by share. This sample includes further DNA sequences coding for the same CDR3. V usage is TRDV1 and J usage is TRDJ1; the D is unclear. V lost 0 bases, J lost 0 bases, and 11 bases lay in between. Looked up from germline, CDR1 is TSWWSYY and CDR2 is QGS. This CDR3 is 16 amino acids long. The CDR3 protein is CALGELLPLYTDKLIF. CDR3 in DNA: TGTGCTCTTGGGGAACTACTCCCCCTTTACACCGATAAACTCATCTTT.

Comment on this clone: The protein that TCRdb holds for this DNA derives from a much larger clone and differs from the translated DNA at residue 13, which likely indicates a read error; the protein shown here is translated from the DNA. The chain recombines TRDV1 with TRDJ1; 10 positions match TRDD3. The trim removed 0 bases at V and 12 bases at J, leaving 37 bases unmatched. This CDR3 comprises 24 residues. The germline V gene has CDR1 TSWWSYY and CDR2 QGS. The CDR3 sequence is CALGELLILPKVRGIRQEDLKFIF. CDR3 DNA: TGTGCTCTTGGGGAACTCCTTATACTACCCAAAGTACGGGGGATACGCCAGGAGGACCTAAAGTTCATCTTT.

Turning to this clone: This likely reflects a read error, since a far larger clone is one base away. Different DNA sequences within this sample yield the same CDR3. Here the V gene is TRDV2, but the J gene went uncalled; the D call TRDD3 from the table was never checked on the DNA. Germline CDR1 is GEAIGNYY and CDR2 is EKD. The CDR3 runs 17 residues. CDR3 bases: TGTGCCTGTGACTCCCTGCAAGCGGGGGGGCACACCGATAAACTCATCTTC. This gives the protein CACDSLQAGGHTDKLIF.